One and the same sample provided the 11 T cell receptor beta chains below, sequenced in a study of cytomegalovirus exposure and HLA in healthy donors. PCR involved 60 Vbeta and 13 Jbeta primers. Only in-frame clones appear in the TCRdb table, and some are missing; sequencing was by immunoSEQ multiplex PCR. The data show some 140,000 clones, roughly 77% seen once. The sequencing sample was made of PBMCs. Receptors originate from a man aged 25-45 years in good health and CMV-seropositive.

The CDR3 nucleotides are TGTGCCAGCAGCTCTCCGGGCGACAGGGCGGCCTACGAGCAGTACTTC. This translates into CASSSPGDRAAYEQYF. The rearrangement joins TRBV6-6 to TRBJ2-7, with 7 bases that match TRBD1. CDR1 is MNHNY and CDR2 is SVGAGI in the germline V gene (reference sequence). This CDR3 has 16 amino acids. V lost 6 bases and J lost 2; bases outside the gene matches: 13.

This clone occurred a few times. The chain joins TRBV4-1 to TRBJ2-2; D uncertain. V gave up 4 bases and J gave up 0 bases, with 9 bases separating them. The germline V gene encodes CDR1 MGHRA and CDR2 YSYEKL. This CDR3 spans 15 amino acids. The CDR3 bases are TGCGCCAGCAGCCGAAACACAGCGAACACCGGGGAGCTGTTTTTT. Translating gives CASSRNTANTGELFF.

This chain links TRBV2 with TRBJ2-3; D gene ambiguous. Germline CDR1 reads SNHLY; CDR2 reads FYNNEI. The V end lost 5 bases, the J end lost 2 bases, and 8 bases lay between the germline ends. This CDR3 has 13 residues. Here the CDR3 DNA reads TGTGCCAGCAGTTATGGCTTCACAGATACGCAGTATTTT. Translating gives CASSYGFTDTQYF.

The CDR3 DNA reads TGTGCCATCAGTGTAGGGACGGGGACTAGGAGTTACAATGAGCAGTTCTTC. Its translation is CAISVGTGTRSYNEQFF. V gene TRBV10-3 combines with J gene TRBJ2-1; 8 bases line up with TRBD2. CDR3 length: 17 residues. The ends lost 4 bases at V and 4 bases at J; junction bases unmatched: 12. Germline CDR1 and CDR2: ENHRY and SYGVKD.

The rearrangement links TRBV19 to TRBJ2-5, with 7 nucleotides matching TRBD1. The V gene end was trimmed by 5 bases and the J gene end by 7 bases; junction bases not matched to a gene: 7. Germline values: CDR1 LNHDA, CDR2 SQIVND (reference sequence). The CDR3 spans 13 residues. This CDR3 reads CASSGQAEGTQYF. The CDR3 DNA follows: TGTGCCAGTAGTGGACAGGCCGAAGGGACCCAGTACTTC. The whole variable domain, filled in from reference TRBV19 and TRBJ2-5, reads DGGITQSPKYLFRKEGQNVTLSCEQNLNHDAMYWYRQDPGQGLRLIYYSQIVNDFQKGDIAEGYSVSREKKESFPLTVTSAQKNPTAFYLCASSGQAEGTQYFGPGTRLLVL.

The chain joins TRBV12-5 to TRBJ1-5; no clear D gene. V lost 1 base to trimming and J lost 8 bases, with 6 bases between them. Per germline, CDR1 LGHNT and CDR2 FRNRAP. The CDR3 loop spans 12 amino acids. The CDR3 DNA is TGTGCTAGTGGTTTGGGTATCGAGCCCCAGCATTTT. Translation gives CASGLGIEPQHF.

V and J are TRBV7-3 and TRBJ2-1; tentatively, D is TRBD2 (5 bases). CDR3 size: 16 residues. Looked up from germline, CDR1 is SGHTA and CDR2 is FQGTGA. The V gene lost 5 bases and the J gene lost 3 bases, with 17 bases spanning the gap. The CDR3 is CASSLVGGSDYNEQFF. For the CDR3, the DNA is TGTGCCAGCAGCCTGGTCGGCGGGTCGGACTACAATGAGCAGTTCTTC.

The chain uses TRBV12-5 and TRBJ1-1; 7 bases align to TRBD1. V trimming: 1 base; J trimming: 0 bases; junction bases outside the gene matches: 8. CDR1 and CDR2 (germline): LGHNT, FRNRAP. The CDR3 covers 17 residues. The CDR3 nucleotides are TGTGCTAGTGGTTTGGGCCTGACAGGGAGGATGAACACTGAAGCTTTCTTT. Its protein product is CASGLGLTGRMNTEAFF.

The V call is TRBV29-1, the J call TRBJ2-7; 7 bases are a match to TRBD1. CDR1 is SQVTM and CDR2 is ANQGSEA in the germline V gene. The junction had 11 bases not matched to a gene; V was cut back by 8 bases and J by 4 bases. The CDR3 sequence is 13 residues long. CDR3 in amino acids: CSYGQVGGYEQYF. The CDR3 region has the DNA TGCAGCTACGGACAGGTCGGTGGGTACGAGCAGTACTTC.

This rearrangement joins TRBV6-1 to TRBJ1-2; 9 nucleotides align to TRBD1. The trim removed 7 bases at V and 1 base at J, leaving 7 bases unmatched. This CDR3 is 15 amino acids long. The germline gives CDR1 MNHNS, CDR2 SASEGT. CDR3: CASTLVGQGNYGYTF. The CDR3 DNA is TGTGCCAGCACCCTAGTGGGACAGGGTAACTATGGCTACACCTTC.

J is TRBJ1-1 and V is TRBV19; tentative D call: TRBD1 (5 bases). The CDR3 spans 16 residues. V was trimmed by 7 bases and J by 5 bases, leaving 23 bases between them. Germline assignment: CDR1 LNHDA and CDR2 SQIVND (reference sequence). The CDR3 DNA reads TGTGCCAGTAATAGCCCGTCGACAGCTCGGCGAACTGAAGCTTTCTTT. Encoded protein: CASNSPSTARRTEAFF.